The T cell receptor beta chain under discussion was sequenced for a study of T cell changes during pregnancy in multiple sclerosis. Trimming cost V 4 bases and J 3 bases; bases outside gene matches: 3. Germline assignment: CDR1 SGHRS and CDR2 YFSETQ. The CDR3 extends over 13 amino acids. The repertoire was sequenced with immunoSEQ multiplex PCR; TCRdb's copy has only in-frame clones and lacks some. The table includes some 74,000 clones, around 92% detected once. This specimen was peripheral blood, taken before pregnancy. This chain uses TRBV5-1 with TRBJ2-7; 8 bases match TRBD1. The TCR comes from a female donor with multiple sclerosis, enrolled in a pregnancy study. Written as DNA, the CDR3 is TGCGCCAGCAGCAGGGGGACAGGCTACGAGCAGTACTTC. The encoded protein is CASSRGTGYEQYF.